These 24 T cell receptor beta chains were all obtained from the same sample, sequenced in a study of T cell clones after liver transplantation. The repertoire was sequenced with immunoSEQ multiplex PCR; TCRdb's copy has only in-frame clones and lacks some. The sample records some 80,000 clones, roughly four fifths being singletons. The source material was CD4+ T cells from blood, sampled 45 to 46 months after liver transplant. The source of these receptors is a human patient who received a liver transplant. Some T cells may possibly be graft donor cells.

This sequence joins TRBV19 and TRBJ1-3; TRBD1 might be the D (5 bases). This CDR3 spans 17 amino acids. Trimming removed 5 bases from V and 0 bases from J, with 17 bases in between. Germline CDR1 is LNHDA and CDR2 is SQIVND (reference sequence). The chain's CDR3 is CASSFGRTGVSGNTIYF. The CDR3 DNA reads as TGTGCCAGTAGTTTCGGACGTACAGGCGTCTCTGGAAACACCATATATTTT. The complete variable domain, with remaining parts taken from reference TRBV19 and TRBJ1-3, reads DGGITQSPKYLFRKEGQNVTLSCEQNLNHDAMYWYRQDPGQGLRLIYYSQIVNDFQKGDIAEGYSVSREKKESFPLTVTSAQKNPTAFYLCASSFGRTGVSGNTIYFGEGSWLTVV.

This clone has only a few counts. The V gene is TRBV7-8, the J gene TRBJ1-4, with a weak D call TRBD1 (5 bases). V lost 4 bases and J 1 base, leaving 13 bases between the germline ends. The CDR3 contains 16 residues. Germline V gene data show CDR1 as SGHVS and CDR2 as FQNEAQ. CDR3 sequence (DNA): TGTGCCAGCAGCTCTCGGGGCGGGGGAACTAATGAAAAACTGTTTTTT. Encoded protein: CASSSRGGGTNEKLFF. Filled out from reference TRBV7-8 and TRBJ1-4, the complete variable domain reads GAGVSQSPRYKVAKRGQDVALRCDPISGHVSLFWYQQALGQGPEFLTYFQNEAQLDKSGLPSDRFFAERPEGSVSTLKIQRTQQEDSAVYLCASSSRGGGTNEKLFFGSGTQLSVL.

The CDR3 nucleotides read TGTGCCAGCAGTACCGGGGGAGTCCCCTACGAGCAGTACTTC. This sequence encodes CASSTGGVPYEQYF. V and J are TRBV6-9 and TRBJ2-7; the D gene is possibly TRBD2 (6 bases). Germline loops: CDR1 MNHGY, CDR2 SVAAGI. V lost 5 bases, J lost 2 bases, and 13 bases lay in between. This CDR3 spans 14 amino acids.

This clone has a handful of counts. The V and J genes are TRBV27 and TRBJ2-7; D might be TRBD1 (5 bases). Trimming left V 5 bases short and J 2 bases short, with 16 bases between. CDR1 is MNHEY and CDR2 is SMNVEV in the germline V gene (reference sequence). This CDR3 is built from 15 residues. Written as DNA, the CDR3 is TGTGCCAGCAGTACTCCAGAGACAGCCACCTACGAGCAGTACTTC. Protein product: CASSTPETATYEQYF.

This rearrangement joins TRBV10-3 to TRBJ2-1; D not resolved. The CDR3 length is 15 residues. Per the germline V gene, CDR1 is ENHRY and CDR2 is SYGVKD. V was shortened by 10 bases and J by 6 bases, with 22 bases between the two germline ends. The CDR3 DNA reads TGTGCCACCCACCCCGAGATTATTGGGTCCAATGAGCAGTTCTTC. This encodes CATHPEIIGSNEQFF.

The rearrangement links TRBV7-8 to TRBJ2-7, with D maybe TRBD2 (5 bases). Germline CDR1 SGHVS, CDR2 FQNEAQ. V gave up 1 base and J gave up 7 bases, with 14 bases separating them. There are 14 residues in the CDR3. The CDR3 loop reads CASSLGAGYWEQYF. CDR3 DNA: TGTGCCAGCAGCTTAGGGGCGGGCTACTGGGAGCAGTACTTC.

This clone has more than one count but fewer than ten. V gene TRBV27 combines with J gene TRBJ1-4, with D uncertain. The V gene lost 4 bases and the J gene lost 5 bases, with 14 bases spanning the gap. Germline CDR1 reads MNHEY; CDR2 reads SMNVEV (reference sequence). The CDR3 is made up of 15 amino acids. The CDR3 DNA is TGTGCCAGCAGTTACGGGGTAGAGGGAAATGAAAAACTGTTTTTT. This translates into CASSYGVEGNEKLFF.

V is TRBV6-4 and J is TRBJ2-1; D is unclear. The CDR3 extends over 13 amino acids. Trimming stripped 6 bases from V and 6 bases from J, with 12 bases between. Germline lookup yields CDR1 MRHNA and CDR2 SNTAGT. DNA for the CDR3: TGTGCCAGCAGGCCTGACTGGGGCAATGAGCAGTTCTTC. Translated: CASRPDWGNEQFF.

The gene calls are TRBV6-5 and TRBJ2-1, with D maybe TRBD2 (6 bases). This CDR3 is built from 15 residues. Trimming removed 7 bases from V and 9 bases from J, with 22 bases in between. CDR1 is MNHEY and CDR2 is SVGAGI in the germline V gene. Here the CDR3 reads CASNPTGVAVGEQFF. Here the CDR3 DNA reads TGTGCCAGCAACCCGACGGGGGTAGCAGTCGGTGAGCAGTTCTTC.

CDR3 sequence (DNA): TGTGCCAGCAGCTTAGCCCTCTCCCCGAGGAGGGATACTGAAGCTTTCTTT. This encodes CASSLALSPRRDTEAFF. J is TRBJ1-1 and V is TRBV11-2; D is unresolved. The CDR3 has 17 amino acids. V dropped 1 base and J dropped 5 bases, with 20 bases sitting between them. Looked up from germline, CDR1 is SGHAT and CDR2 is FQNNGV. The full variable domain, completed using reference TRBV11-2 and TRBJ1-1, is EAGVAQSPRYKIIEKRQSVAFWCNPISGHATLYWYQQILGQGPKLLIQFQNNGVVDDSQLPKDRFSAERLKGVDSTLKIQPAKLEDSAVYLCASSLALSPRRDTEAFFGQGTRLTVV.

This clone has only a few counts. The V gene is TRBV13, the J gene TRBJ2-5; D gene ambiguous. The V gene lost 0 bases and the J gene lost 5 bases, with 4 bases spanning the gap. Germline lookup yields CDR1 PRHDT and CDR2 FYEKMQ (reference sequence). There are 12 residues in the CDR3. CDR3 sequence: CASSLGVETQYF. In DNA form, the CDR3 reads TGTGCCAGCAGCTTAGGAGTTGAGACCCAGTACTTC. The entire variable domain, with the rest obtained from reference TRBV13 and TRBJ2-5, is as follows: AAGVIQSPRHLIKEKRETATLKCYPIPRHDTVYWYQQGPGQDPQFLISFYEKMQSDKGSIPDRFSAQQFSDYHSELNMSSLELGDSALYFCASSLGVETQYFGPGTRLLVL.

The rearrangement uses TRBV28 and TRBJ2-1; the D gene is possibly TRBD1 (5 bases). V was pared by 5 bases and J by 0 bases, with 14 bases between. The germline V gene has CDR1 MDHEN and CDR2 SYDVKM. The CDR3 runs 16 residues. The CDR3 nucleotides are TGTGCCAGCAGTCTACACGACAGTAGCTCCTACAATGAGCAGTTCTTC. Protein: CASSLHDSSSYNEQFF.

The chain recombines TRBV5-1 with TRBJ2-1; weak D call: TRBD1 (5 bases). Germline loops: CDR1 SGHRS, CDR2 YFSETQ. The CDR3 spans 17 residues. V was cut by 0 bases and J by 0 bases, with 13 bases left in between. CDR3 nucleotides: TGCGCCAGCAGCTTGGAGGTAGGGGCCGGCTCCTACAATGAGCAGTTCTTC. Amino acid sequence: CASSLEVGAGSYNEQFF.

The DNA of the CDR3 is TGTGCCAGTAATTACGGGTCCTACAATGAGCAGTTCTTC. Protein sequence: CASNYGSYNEQFF. V gene TRBV28 combines with J gene TRBJ2-1, with unresolved D. The CDR3 sequence is 13 residues long. Germline V lookup: CDR1 MDHEN, CDR2 SYDVKM. V was trimmed by 9 bases and J by 1 base, leaving 10 bases between them.

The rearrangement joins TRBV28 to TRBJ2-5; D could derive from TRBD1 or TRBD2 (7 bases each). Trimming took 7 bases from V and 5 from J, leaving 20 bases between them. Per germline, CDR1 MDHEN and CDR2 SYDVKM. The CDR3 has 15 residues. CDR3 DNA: TGTGCCAGCATCAGGGGGGGTGAGAGGATGGAGACCCAGTACTTC. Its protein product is CASIRGGERMETQYF.

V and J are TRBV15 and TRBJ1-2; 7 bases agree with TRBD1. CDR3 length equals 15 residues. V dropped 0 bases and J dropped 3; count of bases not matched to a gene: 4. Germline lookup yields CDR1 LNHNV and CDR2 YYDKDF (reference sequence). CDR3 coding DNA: TGTGCCACCAGCAGAGACCGGGACAGAGACTATGGCTACACCTTC. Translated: CATSRDRDRDYGYTF.

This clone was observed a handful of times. For the CDR3, the DNA is TGTGCCAGCAGTTTAACAGGCCGGCCTCGGCAGTACTTC. It codes for CASSLTGRPRQYF. The chain joins TRBV27 to TRBJ2-7; possible D gene TRBD1, 5 bases. This CDR3 is built from 13 residues. V gave up 2 bases and J gave up 9 bases, with 14 bases separating them. Germline V gene sequence: CDR1 MNHEY, CDR2 SMNVEV (reference sequence).

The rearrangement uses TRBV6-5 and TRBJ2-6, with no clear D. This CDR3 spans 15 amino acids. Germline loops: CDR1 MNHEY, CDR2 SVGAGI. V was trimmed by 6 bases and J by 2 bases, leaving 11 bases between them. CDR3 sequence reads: CASSPGTPGANVLTF. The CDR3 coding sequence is TGTGCCAGCAGCCCCGGAACCCCTGGGGCCAACGTCCTGACTTTC.

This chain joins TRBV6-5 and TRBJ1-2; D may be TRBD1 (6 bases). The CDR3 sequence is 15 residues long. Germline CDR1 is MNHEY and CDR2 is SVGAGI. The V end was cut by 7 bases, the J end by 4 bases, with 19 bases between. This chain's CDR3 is CASTPMAGQFYGYTF. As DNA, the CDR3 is TGTGCCAGCACCCCGATGGCGGGACAATTCTATGGCTACACCTTC.

The DNA of the CDR3 is TGCAGCGTTGACAGGGTTTTAGGTGAAGCTTTCTTT. This translates into CSVDRVLGEAFF. The chain combines TRBV29-1 with TRBJ1-1; weak D call: TRBD1 (5 bases). The CDR3 sequence is 12 residues long. The V gene lost 3 bases and the J gene lost 7 bases, with 12 bases spanning the gap. The germline V gene has CDR1 SQVTM and CDR2 ANQGSEA.

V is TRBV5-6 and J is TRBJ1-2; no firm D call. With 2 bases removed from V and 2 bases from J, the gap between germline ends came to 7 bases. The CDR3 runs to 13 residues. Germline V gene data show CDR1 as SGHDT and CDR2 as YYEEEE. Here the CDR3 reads CASSFKGNYGYTF. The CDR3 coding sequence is TGTGCCAGCAGCTTTAAGGGAAACTATGGCTACACCTTC.

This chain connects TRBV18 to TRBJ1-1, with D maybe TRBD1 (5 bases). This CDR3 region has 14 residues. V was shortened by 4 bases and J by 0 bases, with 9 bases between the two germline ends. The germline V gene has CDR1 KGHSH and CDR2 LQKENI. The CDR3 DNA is TGTGCCAGCTCACGGATAGGGGTGAACACTGAAGCTTTCTTT. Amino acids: CASSRIGVNTEAFF.

The chain's CDR3 is CASSVRDTQETQYF. CDR3 DNA sequence: TGTGCCAGCAGCGTACGGGACACCCAAGAGACCCAGTACTTC. The V gene is TRBV5-4, the J gene TRBJ2-5, with D perhaps TRBD1 (6 bases). This CDR3 contains 14 residues. Germline V gene lookup returns CDR1 SGHNT and CDR2 YYREEE (reference sequence). The V and J ends lost 4 bases and 1 base respectively, with 11 bases between them.

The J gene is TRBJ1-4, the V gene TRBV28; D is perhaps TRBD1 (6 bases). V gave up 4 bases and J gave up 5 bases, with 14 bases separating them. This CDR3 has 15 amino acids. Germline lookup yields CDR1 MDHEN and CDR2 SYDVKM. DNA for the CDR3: TGTGCCAGCAGTTGGGGGGGGCCTTCGAATGAAAAACTGTTTTTT. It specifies CASSWGGPSNEKLFF.